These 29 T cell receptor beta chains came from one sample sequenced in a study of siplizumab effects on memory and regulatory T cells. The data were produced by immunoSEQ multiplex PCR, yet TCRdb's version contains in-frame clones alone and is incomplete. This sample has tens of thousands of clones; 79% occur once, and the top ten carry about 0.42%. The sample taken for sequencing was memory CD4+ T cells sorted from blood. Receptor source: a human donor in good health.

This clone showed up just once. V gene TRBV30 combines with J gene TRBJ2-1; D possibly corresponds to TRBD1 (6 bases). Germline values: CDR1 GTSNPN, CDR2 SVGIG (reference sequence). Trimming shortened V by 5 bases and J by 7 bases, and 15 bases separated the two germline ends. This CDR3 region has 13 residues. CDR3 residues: CAWSILTGNEQFF. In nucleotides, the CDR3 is TGTGCCTGGTCAATACTGACAGGTAATGAGCAGTTCTTC. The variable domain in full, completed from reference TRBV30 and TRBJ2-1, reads SQTIHQWPATLVQPVGSPLSLECTVEGTSNPNLYWYRQAAGRGLQLLFYSVGIGQISSEVPQNLSASRPQDRQFILSSKKLLLSDSGFYLCAWSILTGNEQFFGPGTRLTVL.

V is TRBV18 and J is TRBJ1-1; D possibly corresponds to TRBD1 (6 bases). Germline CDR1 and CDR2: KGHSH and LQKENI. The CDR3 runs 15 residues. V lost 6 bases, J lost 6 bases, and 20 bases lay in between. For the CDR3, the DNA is TGTGCCAGCTCTCCCCGACAGGAGGCCTCTTCTGAAGCTTTCTTT. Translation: CASSPRQEASSEAFF.

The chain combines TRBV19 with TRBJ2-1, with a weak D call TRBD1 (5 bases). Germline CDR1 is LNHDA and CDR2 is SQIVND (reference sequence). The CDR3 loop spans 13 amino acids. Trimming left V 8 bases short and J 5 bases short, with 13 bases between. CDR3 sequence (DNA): TGTGCCAGTGGGGTGGGGCAGAACAATGAGCAGTTCTTC. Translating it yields CASGVGQNNEQFF.

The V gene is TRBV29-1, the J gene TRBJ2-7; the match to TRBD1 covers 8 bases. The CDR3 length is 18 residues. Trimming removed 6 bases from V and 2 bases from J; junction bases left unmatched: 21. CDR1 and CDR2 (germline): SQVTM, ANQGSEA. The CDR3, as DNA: TGCAGCGTGGGATCGGTGGGACAGGCGACGCGTGAGGCCTACGAGCAGTACTTC. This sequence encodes CSVGSVGQATREAYEQYF.

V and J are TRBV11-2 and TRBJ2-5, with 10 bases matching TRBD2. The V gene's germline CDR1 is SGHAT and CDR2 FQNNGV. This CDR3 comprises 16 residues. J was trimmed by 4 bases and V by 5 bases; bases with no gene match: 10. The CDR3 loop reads CASSPGDSGGRETQYF. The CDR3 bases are TGTGCCAGCAGCCCAGGGGATAGCGGGGGGAGAGAGACCCAGTACTTC.

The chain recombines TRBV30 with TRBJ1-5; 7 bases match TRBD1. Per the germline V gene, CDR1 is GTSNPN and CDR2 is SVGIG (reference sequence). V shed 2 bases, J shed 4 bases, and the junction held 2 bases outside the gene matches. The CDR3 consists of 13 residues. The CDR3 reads CAWSWDSNQPQHF. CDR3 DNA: TGTGCCTGGAGTTGGGACAGTAATCAGCCCCAGCATTTT.

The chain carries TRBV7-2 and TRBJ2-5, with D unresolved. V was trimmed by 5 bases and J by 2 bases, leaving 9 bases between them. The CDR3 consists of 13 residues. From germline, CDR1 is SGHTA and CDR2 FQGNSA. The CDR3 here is CASSPSIQETQYF. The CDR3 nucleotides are TGTGCCAGCAGCCCATCTATTCAAGAGACCCAGTACTTC. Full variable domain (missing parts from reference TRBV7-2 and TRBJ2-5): GAGVSQSPSNKVTEKGKDVELRCDPISGHTALYWYRQSLGQGLEFLIYFQGNSAPDKSGLPSDRFSAERTGGSVSTLTIQRTQQEDSAVYLCASSPSIQETQYFGPGTRLLVL.

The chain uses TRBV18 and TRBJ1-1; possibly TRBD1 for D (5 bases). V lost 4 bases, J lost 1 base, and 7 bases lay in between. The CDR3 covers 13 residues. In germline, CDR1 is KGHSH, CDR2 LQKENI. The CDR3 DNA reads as TGTGCCAGCTCACAGGGGACGAACACTGAAGCTTTCTTT. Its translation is CASSQGTNTEAFF.

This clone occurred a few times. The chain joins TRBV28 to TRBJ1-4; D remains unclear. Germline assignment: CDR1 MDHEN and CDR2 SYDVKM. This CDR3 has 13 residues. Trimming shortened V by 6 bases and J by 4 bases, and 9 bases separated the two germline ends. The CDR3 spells CASSPLSNEKLFF. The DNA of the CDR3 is TGTGCCAGCAGCCCCCTGAGTAATGAAAAACTGTTTTTT.

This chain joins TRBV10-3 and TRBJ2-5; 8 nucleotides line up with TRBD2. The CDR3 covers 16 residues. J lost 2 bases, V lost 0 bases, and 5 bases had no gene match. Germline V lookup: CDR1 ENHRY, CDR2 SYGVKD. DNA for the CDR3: TGTGCCATCAGTGAGTCTGGCGGGGGGACTCAAGAGACCCAGTACTTC. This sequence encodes CAISESGGGTQETQYF.

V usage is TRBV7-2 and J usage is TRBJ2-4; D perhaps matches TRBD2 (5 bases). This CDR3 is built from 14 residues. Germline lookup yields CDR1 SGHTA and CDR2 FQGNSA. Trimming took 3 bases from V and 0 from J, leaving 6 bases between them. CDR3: CASSLGRAKNIQYF. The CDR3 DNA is TGTGCCAGCAGCTTGGGGAGAGCCAAAAACATTCAGTACTTC.

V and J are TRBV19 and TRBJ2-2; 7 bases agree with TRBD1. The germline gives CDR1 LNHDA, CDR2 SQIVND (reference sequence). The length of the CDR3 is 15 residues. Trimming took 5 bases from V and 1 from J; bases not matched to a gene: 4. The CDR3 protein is CASSPRQGNTGELFF. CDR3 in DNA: TGTGCCAGTAGTCCAAGACAGGGGAACACCGGGGAGCTGTTTTTT. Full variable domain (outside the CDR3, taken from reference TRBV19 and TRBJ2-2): DGGITQSPKYLFRKEGQNVTLSCEQNLNHDAMYWYRQDPGQGLRLIYYSQIVNDFQKGDIAEGYSVSREKKESFPLTVTSAQKNPTAFYLCASSPRQGNTGELFFGEGSRLTVL.

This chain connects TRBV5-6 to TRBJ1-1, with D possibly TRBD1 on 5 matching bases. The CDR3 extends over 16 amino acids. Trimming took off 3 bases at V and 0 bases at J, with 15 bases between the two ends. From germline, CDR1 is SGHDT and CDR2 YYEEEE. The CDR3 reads CASSSPGSPMNTEAFF. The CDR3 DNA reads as TGTGCCAGCAGCTCCCCAGGGTCCCCCATGAACACTGAAGCTTTCTTT.

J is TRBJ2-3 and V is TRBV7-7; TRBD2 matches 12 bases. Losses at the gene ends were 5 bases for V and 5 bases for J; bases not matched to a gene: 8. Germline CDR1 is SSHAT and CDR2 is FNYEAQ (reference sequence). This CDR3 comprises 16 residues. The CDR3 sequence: CASSPLAGGRGDTQYF. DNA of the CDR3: TGTGCCAGCAGCCCACTAGCGGGGGGCCGGGGAGATACGCAGTATTTT.

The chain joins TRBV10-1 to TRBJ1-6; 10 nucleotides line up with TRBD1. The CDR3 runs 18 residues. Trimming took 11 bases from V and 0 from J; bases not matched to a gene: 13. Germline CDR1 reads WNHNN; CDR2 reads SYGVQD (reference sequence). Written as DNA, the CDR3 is TGCGCCCCCCAAGGGGACAGGGGCCTGAGCTCCTATAATTCACCCCTCCACTTT. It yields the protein CAPQGDRGLSSYNSPLHF.

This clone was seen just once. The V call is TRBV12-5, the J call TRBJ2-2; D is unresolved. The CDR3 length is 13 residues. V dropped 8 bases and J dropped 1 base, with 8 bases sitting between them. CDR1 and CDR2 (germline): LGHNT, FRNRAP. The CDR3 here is CASMLWNTGELFF. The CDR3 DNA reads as TGTGCTAGTATGTTGTGGAACACCGGGGAGCTGTTTTTT.

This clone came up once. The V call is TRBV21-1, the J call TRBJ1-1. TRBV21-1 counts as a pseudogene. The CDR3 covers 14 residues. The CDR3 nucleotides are TGTGCCAGCACCGATAAGACGAAGAACACTGAAGCTTTCTTT. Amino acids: CASTDKTKNTEAFF.

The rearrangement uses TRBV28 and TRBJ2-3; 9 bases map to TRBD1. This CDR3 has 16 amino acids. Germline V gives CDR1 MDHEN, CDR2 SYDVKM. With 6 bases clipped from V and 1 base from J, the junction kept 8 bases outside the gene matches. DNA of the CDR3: TGTGCCAGCAGAGGGACAGGGAGCACAGGCACAGATACGCAGTATTTT. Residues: CASRGTGSTGTDTQYF.

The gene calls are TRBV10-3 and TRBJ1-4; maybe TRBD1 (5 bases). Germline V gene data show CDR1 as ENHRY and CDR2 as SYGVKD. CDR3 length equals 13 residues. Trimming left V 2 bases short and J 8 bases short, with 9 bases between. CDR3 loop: CAISEAGREKLFF. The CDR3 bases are TGTGCCATCAGTGAGGCAGGGAGGGAAAAACTGTTTTTT.

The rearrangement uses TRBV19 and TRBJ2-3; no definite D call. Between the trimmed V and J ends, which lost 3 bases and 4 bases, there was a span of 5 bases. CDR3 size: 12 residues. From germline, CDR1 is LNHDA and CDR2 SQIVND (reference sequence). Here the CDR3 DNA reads TGTGCCAGTAGTATCGCCCCAGATACGCAGTATTTT. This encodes CASSIAPDTQYF.

CDR3 sequence: CATSPWTGQTQYF. Here the CDR3 DNA reads TGTGCCACCAGCCCCTGGACAGGGCAAACGCAGTATTTT. The J gene is TRBJ2-3, the V gene TRBV15; 8 bases agree with TRBD1. Germline V gene lookup returns CDR1 LNHNV and CDR2 YYDKDF (reference sequence). V trimming: 5 bases; J trimming: 9 bases; junction bases outside the gene matches: 7. The CDR3 is made up of 13 amino acids.

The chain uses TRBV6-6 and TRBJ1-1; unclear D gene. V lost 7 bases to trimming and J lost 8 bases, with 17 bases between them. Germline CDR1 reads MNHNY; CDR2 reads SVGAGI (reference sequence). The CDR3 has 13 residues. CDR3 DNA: TGTGCCAGCATCCCAAACCGGGCCAGGGAAGCTTTCTTT. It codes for CASIPNRAREAFF.

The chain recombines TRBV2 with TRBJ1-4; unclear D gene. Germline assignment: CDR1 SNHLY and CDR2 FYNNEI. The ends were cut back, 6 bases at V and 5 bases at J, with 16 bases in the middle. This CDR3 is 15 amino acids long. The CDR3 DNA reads TGTGCCAGCAGGATTGGATCCGCTCTCAATGAAAAACTGTTTTTT. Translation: CASRIGSALNEKLFF. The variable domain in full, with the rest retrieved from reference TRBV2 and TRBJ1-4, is EPEVTQTPSHQVTQMGQEVILRCVPISNHLYFYWYRQILGQKVEFLVSFYNNEISEKSEIFDDQFSVERPDGSNFTLKIRSTKLEDSAMYFCASRIGSALNEKLFFGSGTQLSVL.

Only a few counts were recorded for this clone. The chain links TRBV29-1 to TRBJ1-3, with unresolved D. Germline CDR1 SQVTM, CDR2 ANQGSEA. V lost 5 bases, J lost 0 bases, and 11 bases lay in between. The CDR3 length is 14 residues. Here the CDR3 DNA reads TGCAGCGTTCTGGCCAGTATCTCTGGAAACACCATATATTTT. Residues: CSVLASISGNTIYF.

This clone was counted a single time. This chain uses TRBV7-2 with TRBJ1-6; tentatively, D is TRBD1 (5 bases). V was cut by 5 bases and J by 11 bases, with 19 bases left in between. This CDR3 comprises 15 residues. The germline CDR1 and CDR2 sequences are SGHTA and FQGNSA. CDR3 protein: CASSRGDGLSAPLHF. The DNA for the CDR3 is TGTGCCAGCAGCCGAGGGGACGGTCTATCTGCACCCCTCCACTTT.

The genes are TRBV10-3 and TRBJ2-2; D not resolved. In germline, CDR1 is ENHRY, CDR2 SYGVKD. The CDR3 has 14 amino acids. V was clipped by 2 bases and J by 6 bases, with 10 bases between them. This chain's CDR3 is CAISEGEGAGELFF. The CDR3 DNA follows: TGTGCCATCAGTGAGGGGGAAGGAGCCGGGGAGCTGTTTTTT.

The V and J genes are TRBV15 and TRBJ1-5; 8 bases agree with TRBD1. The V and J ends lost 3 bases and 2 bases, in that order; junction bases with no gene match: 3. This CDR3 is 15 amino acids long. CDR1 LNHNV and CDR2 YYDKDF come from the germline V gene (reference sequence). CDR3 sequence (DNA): TGTGCCACCAGCAGTCTGACAGGGGGCAATCAGCCCCAGCATTTT. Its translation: CATSSLTGGNQPQHF.

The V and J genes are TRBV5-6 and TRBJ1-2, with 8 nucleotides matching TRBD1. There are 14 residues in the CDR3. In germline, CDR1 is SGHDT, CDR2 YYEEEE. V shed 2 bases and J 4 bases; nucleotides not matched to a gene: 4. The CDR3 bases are TGTGCCAGCAGCTTAAGTGACAGGGGCTATGGCTACACCTTC. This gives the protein CASSLSDRGYGYTF.

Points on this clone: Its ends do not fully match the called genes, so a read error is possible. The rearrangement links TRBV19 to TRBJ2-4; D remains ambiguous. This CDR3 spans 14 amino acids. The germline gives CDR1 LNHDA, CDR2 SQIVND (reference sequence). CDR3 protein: CASSPTRFENIQYF. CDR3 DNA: TGTGCGAGTAGCCCAACACGGTTCGAAAACATTCAGTACTTC.